This TCR beta chain was sequenced in a study of blood T cell repertoires in COVID-19. Overall study: The United States, Italy and Spain supplied acute and convalescent COVID-19 samples. In each case, the material was cDNA or gDNA derived from T cells, B-cell-depleted T cells, or PBMCs.

Assay used: immunoSEQ multiplex PCR; TCRdb lists only in-frame clones, some missing. Among 180,000 or so clones listed, roughly nine tenths were seen once. Trimming removed 0 bases from V and 0 bases from J, with 5 bases in between. From germline, CDR1 is MGHRA and CDR2 YSYEKL. The CDR3 is 14 residues long. The gene calls are TRBV4-1 and TRBJ2-5; tentative D call: TRBD1 (5 bases). The sequence was collected from a woman aged 35 to 49 with acute COVID-19. Material: PBMCs or T cells enriched from blood (not recorded which). CDR3 amino acids: CASSQEDNQETQYF. The DNA of the CDR3 is TGCGCCAGCAGCCAAGAGGACAACCAAGAGACCCAGTACTTC.